This is a list of T cell receptor beta chains from one sample in a study of PD-L1 blockade in urothelial cancer. Only in-frame clones appear in the TCRdb table, and some are missing; sequencing was by immunoSEQ multiplex PCR. The sample lists more than 90,000 clones, around 90% occurring once. This sample comprised PBMCs, obtained around atezolizumab (anti-PD-L1) treatment. Receptors were obtained from a man aged 55 to 70 with urothelial cancer. Both conserved end residues are part of each CDR3. Each record gives: clone size, J gene, V gene, D gene, CDR3 length, CDR3 DNA, CDR3 protein. A D gene is named only where the DNA matches it firmly. Clone size, where shown, is once, few, many, or a class for clones that have expanded.

clone_size: NA; j_call: TRBJ1-2; v_call: TRBV7-2; d_call: NA; cdr3_length: 14; cdr3_nt: TGTGCCAGCAGCCCCCGGACAGCCCTCTATGGCTACACCTTC; cdr3_aa: CASSPRTALYGYTF
clone_size: NA; j_call: TRBJ2-4; v_call: TRBV5-1; d_call: NA; cdr3_length: 14; cdr3_nt: TGCGCCAGCAGCTTGGAAGGGCTAGGGGGCATTCAGTACTTC; cdr3_aa: CASSLEGLGGIQYF
clone_size: NA; j_call: TRBJ2-3; v_call: TRBV7-2; d_call: TRBD2; cdr3_length: 14; cdr3_nt: TGTGCCAGCAGCCTTAGCGGGGGGATGGATACGCAGTATTTT; cdr3_aa: CASSLSGGMDTQYF
clone_size: NA; j_call: TRBJ2-7; v_call: TRBV5-6; d_call: NA; cdr3_length: 17; cdr3_nt: TGTGCCAGCAGCCACGGCCGAGGGTGGCAGGTGTCCTACGAGCAGTACTTC; cdr3_aa: CASSHGRGWQVSYEQYF
clone_size: NA; j_call: TRBJ2-3; v_call: TRBV5-1; d_call: TRBD2; cdr3_length: 19; cdr3_nt: TGCGCCAGCAGCTCCCACGTGGGGCGGGAGGGCCGAAGCACAGATACGCAGTATTTT; cdr3_aa: CASSSHVGREGRSTDTQYF
clone_size: NA; j_call: TRBJ2-7; v_call: TRBV6-6; d_call: TRBD2; cdr3_length: 15; cdr3_nt: TGTGCCAGCAGTACCTCTAGCGGGAGGACGTACGAGCAGTACTTC; cdr3_aa: CASSTSSGRTYEQYF
clone_size: NA; j_call: TRBJ2-1; v_call: TRBV10-1; d_call: NA; cdr3_length: 14; cdr3_nt: TGCGCCAGCAGTAGATCTAGCTCCTACAATGAGCAGTTCTTC; cdr3_aa: CASSRSSSYNEQFF
clone_size: NA; j_call: TRBJ1-3; v_call: TRBV6-5; d_call: NA; cdr3_length: 12; cdr3_nt: TGTGCCAGCAGCCGGTCTGGAAACACCATATATTTT; cdr3_aa: CASSRSGNTIYF
clone_size: NA; j_call: TRBJ1-2; v_call: TRBV28; d_call: TRBD1; cdr3_length: 17; cdr3_nt: TGTGCCAGCAGTTTGTTGGGGCTTTCCCGGACAGGGGTTGGCTACACCTTC; cdr3_aa: CASSLLGLSRTGVGYTF
clone_size: NA; j_call: TRBJ2-7; v_call: TRBV6-5; d_call: TRBD1; cdr3_length: 15; cdr3_nt: TGTGCCAGCAGTTATATGGTAACAGGGGTGGGGGAGCAGTACTTC; cdr3_aa: CASSYMVTGVGEQYF
clone_size: NA; j_call: TRBJ1-2; v_call: TRBV4-2; d_call: NA; cdr3_length: 12; cdr3_nt: TGTGCCAGCAGCCAAGATCAGTCTGGCTACACCTTC; cdr3_aa: CASSQDQSGYTF
clone_size: NA; j_call: TRBJ2-5; v_call: TRBV7-2; d_call: NA; cdr3_length: 13; cdr3_nt: TGTGCCAGCAGCTTAACTGGTACGGAGACCCAGTACTTC; cdr3_aa: CASSLTGTETQYF
clone_size: NA; j_call: TRBJ1-2; v_call: TRBV30; d_call: NA; cdr3_length: 13; cdr3_nt: TGTGCCTGGAGTGTCCAGGCGGGCTATGGCTACACCTTC; cdr3_aa: CAWSVQAGYGYTF
clone_size: NA; j_call: TRBJ1-1; v_call: TRBV5-1; d_call: TRBD1; cdr3_length: 15; cdr3_nt: TGCGCCAGCAGCTCGGGACAGGGGGCGAACACTGAAGCTTTCTTT; cdr3_aa: CASSSGQGANTEAFF
clone_size: NA; j_call: TRBJ1-3; v_call: TRBV6-1; d_call: TRBD1; cdr3_length: 14; cdr3_nt: TGTGCCAGCAGGGCGGTACAGGGGGCTGACACCATATATTTT; cdr3_aa: CASRAVQGADTIYF
clone_size: NA; j_call: TRBJ2-7; v_call: TRBV9; d_call: TRBD2; cdr3_length: 15; cdr3_nt: TGTGCCAGCAGCGTTAGCGGGAGGGATTTCGACGAGCAGTACTTC; cdr3_aa: CASSVSGRDFDEQYF
clone_size: NA; j_call: TRBJ1-1; v_call: TRBV5-1; d_call: NA; cdr3_length: 16; cdr3_nt: TGCGCCAGCAGCTTCGGGTCTTTGCAGGGGAACACTGAAGCTTTCTTT; cdr3_aa: CASSFGSLQGNTEAFF
clone_size: once; j_call: TRBJ1-4; v_call: TRBV6-5; d_call: TRBD1; cdr3_length: 14; cdr3_nt: TGTGCCAGCAGTTCGGGACAGACGTATGAAAAACTGTTTTTT; cdr3_aa: CASSSGQTYEKLFF
clone_size: NA; j_call: TRBJ2-1; v_call: TRBV11-3; d_call: TRBD1; cdr3_length: 15; cdr3_nt: TGTGCCAGCAGCTTGGGGACAGGGGAAAACAATGAGCAGTTCTTC; cdr3_aa: CASSLGTGENNEQFF
clone_size: NA; j_call: TRBJ2-3; v_call: TRBV7-2; d_call: TRBD1; cdr3_length: 14; cdr3_nt: TGTGCCAGCAGCCCCCGGACAGGGCCAGATACGCAGTATTTT; cdr3_aa: CASSPRTGPDTQYF
clone_size: NA; j_call: TRBJ2-7; v_call: TRBV5-6; d_call: NA; cdr3_length: 16; cdr3_nt: TGTGCCAGCAGCGCGCGGTGGTTTACACCGTCCTACGAGCAGTACTTC; cdr3_aa: CASSARWFTPSYEQYF
clone_size: NA; j_call: TRBJ2-2; v_call: TRBV7-3; d_call: NA; cdr3_length: 14; cdr3_nt: TGTGCCAGCAGCTCCTACAGTGACAGCGGGGAGCTGTTTTTT; cdr3_aa: CASSSYSDSGELFF
clone_size: NA; j_call: TRBJ2-7; v_call: TRBV4-3; d_call: NA; cdr3_length: 14; cdr3_nt: TGCGCCAGCAGCCAAGACGGGGACACTTACGAGCAGTACTTC; cdr3_aa: CASSQDGDTYEQYF
clone_size: NA; j_call: TRBJ2-2; v_call: TRBV5-1; d_call: NA; cdr3_length: 15; cdr3_nt: TGCGCCAGCAGCTTGGCCCAGGGAAACACCGGGGAGCTGTTTTTT; cdr3_aa: CASSLAQGNTGELFF
clone_size: NA; j_call: TRBJ2-6; v_call: TRBV19; d_call: TRBD2; cdr3_length: 18; cdr3_nt: TGTGCCAGCGCGCGGACTAGCGGGGTAAGGGCTGGGGCCAACGTCCTGACTTTC; cdr3_aa: CASARTSGVRAGANVLTF
clone_size: once; j_call: TRBJ1-6; v_call: TRBV5-1; d_call: NA; cdr3_length: 15; cdr3_nt: TGCGCCAGCAGCTTGGAAGGAGGGTCTGATTCACCCCTCCACTTT; cdr3_aa: CASSLEGGSDSPLHF
clone_size: NA; j_call: TRBJ1-6; v_call: TRBV6-5; d_call: NA; cdr3_length: 14; cdr3_nt: TGTGCCAGCCGCCCCGCAGGGTTCAATTCACCCCTCCACTTT; cdr3_aa: CASRPAGFNSPLHF
clone_size: NA; j_call: TRBJ2-5; v_call: TRBV29-1; d_call: NA; cdr3_length: 11; cdr3_nt: TGCAGCGTTTCGTCCGGGGAGACCCAGTACTTC; cdr3_aa: CSVSSGETQYF
clone_size: NA; j_call: TRBJ2-4; v_call: TRBV7-8; d_call: TRBD2; cdr3_length: 15; cdr3_nt: TGTGCCAGCAGCTCCAGACTAGCGGGAGTGAACATTCAGTACTTC; cdr3_aa: CASSSRLAGVNIQYF
clone_size: NA; j_call: TRBJ2-5; v_call: TRBV28; d_call: TRBD1; cdr3_length: 14; cdr3_nt: TGTGCCAGCAGTCCGACAGGGGGGAGGGAGACCCAGTACTTC; cdr3_aa: CASSPTGGRETQYF
clone_size: NA; j_call: TRBJ2-4; v_call: TRBV19; d_call: NA; cdr3_length: 15; cdr3_nt: TGTGCCAGCAGTCTGGACTCGCTCGGGAAAAACATTCAGTACTTC; cdr3_aa: CASSLDSLGKNIQYF
clone_size: NA; j_call: TRBJ1-2; v_call: TRBV28; d_call: NA; cdr3_length: 14; cdr3_nt: TGTGCCAGCAGTTTTTCAGTTCCTTCCTATGGCTACACCTTC; cdr3_aa: CASSFSVPSYGYTF
clone_size: NA; j_call: TRBJ2-7; v_call: TRBV11-2; d_call: NA; cdr3_length: 15; cdr3_nt: TGTGCCAGCAGTCGGAACCGGGACACGACCTACGAGCAGTACTTC; cdr3_aa: CASSRNRDTTYEQYF
clone_size: NA; j_call: TRBJ2-2; v_call: TRBV10-1; d_call: TRBD1; cdr3_length: 15; cdr3_nt: TGCGCCAGCAGTGGGGGACAGGGTTTCACCGGGGAGCTGTTTTTT; cdr3_aa: CASSGGQGFTGELFF
clone_size: NA; j_call: TRBJ2-3; v_call: TRBV4-1; d_call: TRBD1; cdr3_length: 15; cdr3_nt: TGCGCCAGCAGCCAGAACGACAGGGTTACAGATACGCAGTATTTT; cdr3_aa: CASSQNDRVTDTQYF
clone_size: NA; j_call: TRBJ2-2; v_call: TRBV7-3; d_call: TRBD1; cdr3_length: 14; cdr3_nt: TGTGCCAGCAGCTCTACGACAGGGACCGGGGAGCTGTTTTTT; cdr3_aa: CASSSTTGTGELFF
clone_size: NA; j_call: TRBJ2-7; v_call: TRBV5-1; d_call: NA; cdr3_length: 13; cdr3_nt: TGCGCCAGCAGCTTGGCCTCAGGGTACGAGCAGTACTTC; cdr3_aa: CASSLASGYEQYF
clone_size: NA; j_call: TRBJ2-3; v_call: TRBV7-2; d_call: TRBD2; cdr3_length: 16; cdr3_nt: TGTGCCAGCACCCCGCAGGGGACTAGCTCTCCAGATACGCAGTATTTT; cdr3_aa: CASTPQGTSSPDTQYF
clone_size: NA; j_call: TRBJ1-4; v_call: TRBV30; d_call: TRBD1; cdr3_length: 13; cdr3_nt: TGTGCTCATACAGGGGAGGCTAATGAAAAACTGTTTTTT; cdr3_aa: CAHTGEANEKLFF
clone_size: NA; j_call: TRBJ2-3; v_call: TRBV7-2; d_call: NA; cdr3_length: 16; cdr3_nt: TGTGCCAGCAGCTTAGTGGGGGCGGGGGGCACAGATACGCAGTATTTT; cdr3_aa: CASSLVGAGGTDTQYF